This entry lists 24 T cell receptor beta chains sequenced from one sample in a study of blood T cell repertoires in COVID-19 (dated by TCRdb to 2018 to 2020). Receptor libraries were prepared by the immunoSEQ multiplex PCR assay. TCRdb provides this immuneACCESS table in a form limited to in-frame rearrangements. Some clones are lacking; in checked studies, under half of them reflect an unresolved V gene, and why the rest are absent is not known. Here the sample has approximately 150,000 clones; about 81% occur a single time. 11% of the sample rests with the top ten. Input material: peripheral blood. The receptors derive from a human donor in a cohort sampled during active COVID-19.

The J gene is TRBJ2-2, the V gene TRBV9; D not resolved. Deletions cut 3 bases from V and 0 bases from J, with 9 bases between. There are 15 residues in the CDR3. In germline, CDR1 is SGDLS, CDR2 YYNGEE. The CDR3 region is CASSGQNPNTGELFF. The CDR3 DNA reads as TGTGCCAGCAGCGGACAAAACCCGAACACCGGGGAGCTGTTTTTT. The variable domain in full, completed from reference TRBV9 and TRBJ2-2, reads DSGVTQTPKHLITATGQRVTLRCSPRSGDLSVYWYQQSLDQGLQFLIQYYNGEERAKGNILERFSAQQFPDLHSELNLSSLELGDSALYFCASSGQNPNTGELFFGEGSRLTVL.

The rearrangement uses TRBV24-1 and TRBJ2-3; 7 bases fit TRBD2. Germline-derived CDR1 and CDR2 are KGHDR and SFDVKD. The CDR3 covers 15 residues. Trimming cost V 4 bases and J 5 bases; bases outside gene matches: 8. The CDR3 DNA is TGTGCCACCAGTGAGAGTGGAGCGGGATTAGATACGCAGTATTTT. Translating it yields CATSESGAGLDTQYF.

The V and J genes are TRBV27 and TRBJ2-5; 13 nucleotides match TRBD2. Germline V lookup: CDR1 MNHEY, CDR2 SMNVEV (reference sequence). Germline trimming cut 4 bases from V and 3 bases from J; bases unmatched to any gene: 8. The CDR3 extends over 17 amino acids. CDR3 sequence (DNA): TGTGCCAGCAGTTATGGGACTAGCGGGGTACTAAAAGAGACCCAGTACTTC. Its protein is CASSYGTSGVLKETQYF.

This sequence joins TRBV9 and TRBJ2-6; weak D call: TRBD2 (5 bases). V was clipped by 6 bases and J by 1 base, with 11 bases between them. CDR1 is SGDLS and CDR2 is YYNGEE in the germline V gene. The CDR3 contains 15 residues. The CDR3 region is CASTYEGSGANVLTF. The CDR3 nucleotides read TGTGCCAGCACCTATGAGGGATCTGGGGCCAACGTCCTGACTTTC. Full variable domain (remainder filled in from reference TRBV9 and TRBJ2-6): DSGVTQTPKHLITATGQRVTLRCSPRSGDLSVYWYQQSLDQGLQFLIQYYNGEERAKGNILERFSAQQFPDLHSELNLSSLELGDSALYFCASTYEGSGANVLTFGAGSRLTVL.

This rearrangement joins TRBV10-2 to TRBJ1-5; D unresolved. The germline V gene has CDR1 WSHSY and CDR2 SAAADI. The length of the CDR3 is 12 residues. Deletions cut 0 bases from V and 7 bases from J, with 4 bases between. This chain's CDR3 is CASSESGQPQHF. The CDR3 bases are TGCGCCAGCAGTGAGTCCGGGCAGCCCCAGCATTTT.

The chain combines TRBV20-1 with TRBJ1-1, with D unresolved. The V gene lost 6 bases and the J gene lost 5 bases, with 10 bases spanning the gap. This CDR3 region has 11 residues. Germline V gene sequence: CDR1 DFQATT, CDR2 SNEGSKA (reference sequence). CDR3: CSARAVTEAFF. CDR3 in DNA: TGCAGTGCGCGGGCGGTGACTGAAGCTTTCTTT.

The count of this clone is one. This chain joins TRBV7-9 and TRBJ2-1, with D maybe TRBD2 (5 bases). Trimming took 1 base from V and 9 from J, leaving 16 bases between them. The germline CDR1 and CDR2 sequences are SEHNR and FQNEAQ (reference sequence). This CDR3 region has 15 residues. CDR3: CASSLVSGVGSEQFF. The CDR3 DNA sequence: TGTGCCAGCAGCTTAGTTTCCGGGGTTGGAAGTGAGCAGTTCTTC.

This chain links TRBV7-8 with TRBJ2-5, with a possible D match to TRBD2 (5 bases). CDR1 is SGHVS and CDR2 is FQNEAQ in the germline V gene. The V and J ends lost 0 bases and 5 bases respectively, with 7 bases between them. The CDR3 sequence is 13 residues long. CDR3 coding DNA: TGTGCCAGCAGCTTAGCCACGGGGGAGACCCAGTACTTC. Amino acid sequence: CASSLATGETQYF.

The CDR3 is CASTPGQPPLHF. Written as DNA, the CDR3 is TGTGCCAGCACCCCAGGACAGCCCCCCCTCCACTTT. The chain carries TRBV6-5 and TRBJ1-6, with D possibly TRBD1 on 6 matching bases. Trimming cost V 7 bases and J 13 bases, with 14 bases left between them. Germline CDR1 MNHEY, CDR2 SVGAGI. This CDR3 comprises 12 residues.

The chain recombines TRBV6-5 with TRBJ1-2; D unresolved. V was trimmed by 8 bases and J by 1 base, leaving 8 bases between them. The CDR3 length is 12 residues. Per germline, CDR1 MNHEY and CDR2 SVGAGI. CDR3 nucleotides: TGTGCCAGCCGTAATTATAACTATGGCTACACCTTC. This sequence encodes CASRNYNYGYTF.

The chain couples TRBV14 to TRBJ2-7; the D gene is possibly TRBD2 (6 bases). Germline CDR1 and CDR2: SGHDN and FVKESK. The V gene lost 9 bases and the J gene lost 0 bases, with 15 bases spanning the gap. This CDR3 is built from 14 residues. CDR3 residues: CASGAGSHSYEQYF. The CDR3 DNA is TGTGCCAGTGGCGCGGGGAGCCACTCCTACGAGCAGTACTTC.

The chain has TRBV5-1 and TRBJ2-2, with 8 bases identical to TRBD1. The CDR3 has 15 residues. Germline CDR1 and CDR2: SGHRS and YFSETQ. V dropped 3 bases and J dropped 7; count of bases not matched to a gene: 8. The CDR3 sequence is CASSSRTGTSGELFF. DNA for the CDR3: TGCGCCAGCAGCTCGCGGACAGGGACAAGCGGGGAGCTGTTTTTT. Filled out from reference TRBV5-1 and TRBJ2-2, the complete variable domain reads KAGVTQTPRYLIKTRGQQVTLSCSPISGHRSVSWYQQTPGQGLQFLFEYFSETQRNKGNFPGRFSGRQFSNSRSEMNVSTLELGDSALYLCASSSRTGTSGELFFGEGSRLTVL.

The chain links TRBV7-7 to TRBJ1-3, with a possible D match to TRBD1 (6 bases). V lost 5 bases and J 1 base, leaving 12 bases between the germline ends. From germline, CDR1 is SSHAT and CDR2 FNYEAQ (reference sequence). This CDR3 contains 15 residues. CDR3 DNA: TGTGCCAGCAGCCCCAGTACAGGGTCTGGAAACACCATATATTTT. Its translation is CASSPSTGSGNTIYF.

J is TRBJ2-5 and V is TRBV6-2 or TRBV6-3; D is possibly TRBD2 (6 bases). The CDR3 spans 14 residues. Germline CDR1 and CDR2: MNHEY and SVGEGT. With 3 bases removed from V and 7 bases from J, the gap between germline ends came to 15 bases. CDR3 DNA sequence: TGTGCCAGCAGTTATATAGCGGCAGCCGGGACCCAGTACTTC. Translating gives CASSYIAAAGTQYF.

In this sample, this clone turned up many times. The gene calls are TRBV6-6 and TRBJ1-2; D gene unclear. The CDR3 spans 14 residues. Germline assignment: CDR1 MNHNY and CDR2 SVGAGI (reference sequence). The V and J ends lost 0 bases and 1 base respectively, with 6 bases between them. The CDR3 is CASSYSEFNYGYTF. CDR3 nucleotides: TGTGCCAGCAGTTACTCAGAGTTTAACTATGGCTACACCTTC.

CDR3 sequence reads: CASSIGSQVGSPLHF. The DNA for the CDR3 is TGTGCCAGCAGTATAGGCTCACAGGTTGGGTCACCCCTCCACTTT. This chain links TRBV2 with TRBJ1-6; perhaps TRBD1 as D (5 bases). The CDR3 is 15 residues long. V gave up 5 bases and J gave up 10 bases, with 18 bases separating them. Looked up from germline, CDR1 is SNHLY and CDR2 is FYNNEI.

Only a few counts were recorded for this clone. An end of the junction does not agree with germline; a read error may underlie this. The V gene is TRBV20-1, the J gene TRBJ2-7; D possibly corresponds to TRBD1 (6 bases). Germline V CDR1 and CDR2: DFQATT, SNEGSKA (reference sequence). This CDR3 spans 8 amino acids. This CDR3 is CSAEQGNF. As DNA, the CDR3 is TGCAGTGCTGAACAGGGTAACTTC.

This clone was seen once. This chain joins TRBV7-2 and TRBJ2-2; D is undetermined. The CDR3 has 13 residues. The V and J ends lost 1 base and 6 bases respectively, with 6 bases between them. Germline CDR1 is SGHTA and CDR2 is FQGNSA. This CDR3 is CASSLGHPGELFF. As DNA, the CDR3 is TGTGCCAGCAGCTTAGGACACCCCGGGGAGCTGTTTTTT.

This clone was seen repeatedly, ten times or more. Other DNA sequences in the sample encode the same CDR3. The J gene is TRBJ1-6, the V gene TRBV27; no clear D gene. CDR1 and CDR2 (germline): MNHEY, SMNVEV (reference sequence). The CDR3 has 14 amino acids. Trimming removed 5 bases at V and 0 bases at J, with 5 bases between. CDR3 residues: CASSPSSYNSPLHF. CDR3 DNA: TGTGCCAGCAGTCCGAGCTCCTATAATTCACCCCTCCACTTT.

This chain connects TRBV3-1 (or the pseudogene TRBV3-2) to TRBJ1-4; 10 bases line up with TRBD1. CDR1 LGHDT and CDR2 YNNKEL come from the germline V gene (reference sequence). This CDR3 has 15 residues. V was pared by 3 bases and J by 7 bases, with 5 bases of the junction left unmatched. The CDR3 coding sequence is TGTGCCAGCAGCCATCCGGGACAGGGGTCTGAAAAACTGTTTTTT. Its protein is CASSHPGQGSEKLFF.

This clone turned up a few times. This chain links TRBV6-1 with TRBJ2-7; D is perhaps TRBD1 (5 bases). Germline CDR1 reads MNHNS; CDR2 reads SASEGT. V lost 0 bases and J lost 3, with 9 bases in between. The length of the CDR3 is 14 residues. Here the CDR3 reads CASSEASGFYEQYF. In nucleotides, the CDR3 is TGTGCCAGCAGTGAAGCGTCAGGGTTCTACGAGCAGTACTTC.

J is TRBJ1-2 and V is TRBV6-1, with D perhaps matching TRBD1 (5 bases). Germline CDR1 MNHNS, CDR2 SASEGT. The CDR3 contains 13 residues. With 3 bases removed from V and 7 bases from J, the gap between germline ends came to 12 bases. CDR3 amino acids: CASSEGGDLGYTF. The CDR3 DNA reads TGTGCCAGCAGTGAGGGAGGGGACCTTGGCTACACCTTC.

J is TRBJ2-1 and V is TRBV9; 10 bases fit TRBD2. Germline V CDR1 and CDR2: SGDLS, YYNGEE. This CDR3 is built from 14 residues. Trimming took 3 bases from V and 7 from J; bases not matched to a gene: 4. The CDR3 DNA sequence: TGTGCCAGCAGCGGGCTAGCGGGAGTTAATGAGCAGTTCTTC. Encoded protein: CASSGLAGVNEQFF.

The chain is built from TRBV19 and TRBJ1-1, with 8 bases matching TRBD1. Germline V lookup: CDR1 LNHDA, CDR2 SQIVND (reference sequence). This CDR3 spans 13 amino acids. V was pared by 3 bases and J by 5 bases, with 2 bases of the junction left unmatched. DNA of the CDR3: TGTGCCAGTAGTATCAGGGGGCAAACTGAAGCTTTCTTT. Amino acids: CASSIRGQTEAFF.